This T cell receptor beta chain was obtained from a study of glioma-infiltrating T cells after dendritic cell vaccination. The assay was immunoSEQ multiplex PCR, and TCRdb's table has in-frame clones only and misses some. The sample yields around 100,000 clones, around 83% seen once. The CDR3 contains 14 residues. Germline CDR1 and CDR2: MNHNY and SVGAGI (reference sequence). The junction had 10 bases not matched to a gene; V was cut back by 5 bases and J by 10 bases. Regarding time point: after dendritic cell vaccination, including at tumor progression/relapse. The sample was blood, taken after dendritic cell vaccination. The sequence was collected from a human donor with glioblastoma. The chain has TRBV6-6 and TRBJ1-1, with 10 positions matching TRBD1. In nucleotides, the CDR3 is TGTGCCAGCAGTGTCACCGGGACAGGGGCTACAGCTTTCTTT. Its protein is CASSVTGTGATAFF.